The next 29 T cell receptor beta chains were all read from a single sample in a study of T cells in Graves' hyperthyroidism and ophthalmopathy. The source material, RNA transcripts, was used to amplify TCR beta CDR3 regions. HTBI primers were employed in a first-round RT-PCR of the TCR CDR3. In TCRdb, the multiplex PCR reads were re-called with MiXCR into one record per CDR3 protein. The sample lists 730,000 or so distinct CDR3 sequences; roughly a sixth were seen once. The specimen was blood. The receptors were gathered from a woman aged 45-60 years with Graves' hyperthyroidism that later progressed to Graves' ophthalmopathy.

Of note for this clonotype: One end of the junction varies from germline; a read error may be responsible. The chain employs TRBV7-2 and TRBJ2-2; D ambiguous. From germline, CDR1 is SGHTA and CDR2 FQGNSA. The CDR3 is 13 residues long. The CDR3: CGSSLKGSGELFF. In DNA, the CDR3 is TGTGGCAGCAGCTTAAAAGGGTCCGGGGAGCTGTTTTTT.

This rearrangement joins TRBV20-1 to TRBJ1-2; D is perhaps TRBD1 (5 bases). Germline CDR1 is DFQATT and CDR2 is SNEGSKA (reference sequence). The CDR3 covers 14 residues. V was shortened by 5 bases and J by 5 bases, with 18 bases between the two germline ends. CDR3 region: CSARPGGVIYGYTF. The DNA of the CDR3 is TGCAGTGCTCGACCCGGAGGGGTGATATATGGCTACACCTTC.

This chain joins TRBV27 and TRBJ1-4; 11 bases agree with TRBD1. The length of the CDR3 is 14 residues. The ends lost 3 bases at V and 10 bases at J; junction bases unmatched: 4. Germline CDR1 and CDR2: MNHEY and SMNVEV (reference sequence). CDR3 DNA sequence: TGTGCCAGCAGTTTCGGGACAGGGGGTGGAAAACTGTTTTTT. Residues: CASSFGTGGGKLFF.

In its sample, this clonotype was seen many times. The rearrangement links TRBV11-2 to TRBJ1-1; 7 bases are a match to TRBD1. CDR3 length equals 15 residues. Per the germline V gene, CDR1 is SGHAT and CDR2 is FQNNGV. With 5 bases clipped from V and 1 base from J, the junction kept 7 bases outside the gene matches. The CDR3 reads CASSPAWDRNTEAFF. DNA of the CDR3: TGTGCCAGCAGCCCAGCCTGGGACAGGAACACTGAAGCTTTCTTT.

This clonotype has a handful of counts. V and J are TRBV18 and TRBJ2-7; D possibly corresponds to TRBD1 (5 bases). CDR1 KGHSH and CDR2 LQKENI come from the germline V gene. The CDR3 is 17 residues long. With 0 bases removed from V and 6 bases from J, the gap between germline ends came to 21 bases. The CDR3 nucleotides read TGTGCCAGCTCACCACCAATCTCAGGGTCCCCTTTGGTCGAGCAGTACTTC. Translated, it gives CASSPPISGSPLVEQYF.

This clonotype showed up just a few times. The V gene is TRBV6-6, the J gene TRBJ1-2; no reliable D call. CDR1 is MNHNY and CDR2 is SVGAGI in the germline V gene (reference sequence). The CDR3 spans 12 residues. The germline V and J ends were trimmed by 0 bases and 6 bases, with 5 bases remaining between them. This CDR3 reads CASSYSPDGYTF. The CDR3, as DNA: TGTGCCAGCAGTTACTCGCCAGATGGCTACACCTTC.

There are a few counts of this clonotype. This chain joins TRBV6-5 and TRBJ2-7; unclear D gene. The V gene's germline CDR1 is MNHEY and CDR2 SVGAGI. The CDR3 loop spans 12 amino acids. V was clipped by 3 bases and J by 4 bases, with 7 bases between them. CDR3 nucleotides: TGTGCCAGCAGTTATCCGGTTTACGAGCAGTACTTC. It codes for CASSYPVYEQYF.

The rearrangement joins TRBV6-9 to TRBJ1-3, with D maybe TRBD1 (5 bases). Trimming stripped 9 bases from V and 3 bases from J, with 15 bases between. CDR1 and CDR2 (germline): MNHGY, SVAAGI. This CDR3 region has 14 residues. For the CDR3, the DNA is TGTGCCAGTCGACGCTGGGGGAATGGAAACACCATATATTTT. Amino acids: CASRRWGNGNTIYF.

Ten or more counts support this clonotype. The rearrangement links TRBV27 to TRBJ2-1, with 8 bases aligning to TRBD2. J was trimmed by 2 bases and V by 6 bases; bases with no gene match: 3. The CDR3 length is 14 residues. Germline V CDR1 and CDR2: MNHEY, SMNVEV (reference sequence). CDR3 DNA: TGTGCCAGCAGCAGCGGGGGAGCCTACAATGAGCAGTTCTTC. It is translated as CASSSGGAYNEQFF.

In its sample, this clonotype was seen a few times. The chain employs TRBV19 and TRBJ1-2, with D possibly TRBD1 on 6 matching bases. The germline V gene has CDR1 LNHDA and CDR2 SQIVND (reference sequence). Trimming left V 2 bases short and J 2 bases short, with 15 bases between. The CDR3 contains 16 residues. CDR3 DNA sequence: TGTGCCAGTAGTATACGGGGGGCAAAACCCAACTATGGCTACACCTTC. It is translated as CASSIRGAKPNYGYTF.

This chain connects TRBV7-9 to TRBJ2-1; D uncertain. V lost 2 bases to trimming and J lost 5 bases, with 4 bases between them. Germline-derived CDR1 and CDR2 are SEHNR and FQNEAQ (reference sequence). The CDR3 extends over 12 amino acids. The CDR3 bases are TGTGCCAGCAGCTTACTGAACAATGAGCAGTTCTTC. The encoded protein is CASSLLNNEQFF.

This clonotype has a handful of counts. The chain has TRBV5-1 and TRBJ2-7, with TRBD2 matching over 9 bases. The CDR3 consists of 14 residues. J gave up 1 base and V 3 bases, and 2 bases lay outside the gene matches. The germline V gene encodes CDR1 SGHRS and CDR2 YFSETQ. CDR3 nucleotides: TGCGCCAGCAGCTCAGCGGGGGGTTCCTACGAGCAGTACTTC. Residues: CASSSAGGSYEQYF.

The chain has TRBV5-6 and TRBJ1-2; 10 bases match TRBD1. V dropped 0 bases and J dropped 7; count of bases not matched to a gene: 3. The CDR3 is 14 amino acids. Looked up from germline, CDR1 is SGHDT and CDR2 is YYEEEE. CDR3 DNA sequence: TGTGCCAGCAGCTTGGGGGACAGGGGAGGTGGCTACACCTTC. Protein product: CASSLGDRGGGYTF.

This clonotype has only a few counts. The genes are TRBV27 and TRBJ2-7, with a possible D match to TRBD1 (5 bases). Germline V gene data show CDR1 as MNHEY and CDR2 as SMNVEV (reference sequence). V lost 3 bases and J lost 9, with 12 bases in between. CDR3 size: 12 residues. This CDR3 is CASSFPQGSQYF. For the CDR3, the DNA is TGTGCCAGCAGTTTTCCGCAGGGCTCGCAGTACTTC.

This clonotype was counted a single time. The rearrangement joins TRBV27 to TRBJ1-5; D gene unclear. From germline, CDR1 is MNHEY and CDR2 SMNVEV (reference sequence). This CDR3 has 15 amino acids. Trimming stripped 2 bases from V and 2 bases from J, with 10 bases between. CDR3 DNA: TGTGCCAGCAGTTTAATCGGGTATGGCAATCAGCCCCAGCATTTT. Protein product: CASSLIGYGNQPQHF.

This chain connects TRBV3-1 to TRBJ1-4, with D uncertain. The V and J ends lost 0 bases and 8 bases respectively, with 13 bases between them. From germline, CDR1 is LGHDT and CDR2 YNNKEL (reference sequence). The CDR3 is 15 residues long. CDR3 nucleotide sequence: TGTGCCAGCAGCCAAGAAATGAGGTCAGGCGAAAAACTGTTTTTT. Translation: CASSQEMRSGEKLFF.

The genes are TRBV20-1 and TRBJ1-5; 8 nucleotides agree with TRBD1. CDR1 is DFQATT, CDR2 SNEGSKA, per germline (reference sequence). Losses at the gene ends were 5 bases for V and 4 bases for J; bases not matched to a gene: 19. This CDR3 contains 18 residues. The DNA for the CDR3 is TGCAGTGCTCGGGACAGGCGAACTTCGTACCCAATAAATCAGCCCCAGCATTTT. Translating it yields CSARDRRTSYPINQPQHF.

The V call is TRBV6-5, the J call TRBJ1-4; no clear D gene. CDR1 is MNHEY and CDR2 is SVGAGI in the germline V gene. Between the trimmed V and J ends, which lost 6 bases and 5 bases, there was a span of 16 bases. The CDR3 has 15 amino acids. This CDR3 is CASRSSWVLNEKLFF. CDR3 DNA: TGTGCCAGCAGATCCTCCTGGGTTTTAAATGAAAAACTGTTTTTT.

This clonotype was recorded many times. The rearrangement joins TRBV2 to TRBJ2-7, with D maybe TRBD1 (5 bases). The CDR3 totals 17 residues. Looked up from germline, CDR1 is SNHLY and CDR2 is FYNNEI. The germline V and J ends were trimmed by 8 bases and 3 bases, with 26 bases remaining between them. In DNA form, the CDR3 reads TGTGCCAGCGACCTCTTTAGCCCAGGGCGTATCAGCTACGAGCAGTACTTC. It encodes CASDLFSPGRISYEQYF. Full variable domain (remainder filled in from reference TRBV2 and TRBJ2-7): EPEVTQTPSHQVTQMGQEVILRCVPISNHLYFYWYRQILGQKVEFLVSFYNNEISEKSEIFDDQFSVERPDGSNFTLKIRSTKLEDSAMYFCASDLFSPGRISYEQYFGPGTRLTVT.

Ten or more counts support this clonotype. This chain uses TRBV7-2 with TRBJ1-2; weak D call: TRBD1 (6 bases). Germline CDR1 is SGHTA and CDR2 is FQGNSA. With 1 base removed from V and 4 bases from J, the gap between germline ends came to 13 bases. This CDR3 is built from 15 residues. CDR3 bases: TGTGCCAGCAGCTTAGGGGCGGGGGGCCCCTATGGCTACACCTTC. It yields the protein CASSLGAGGPYGYTF.

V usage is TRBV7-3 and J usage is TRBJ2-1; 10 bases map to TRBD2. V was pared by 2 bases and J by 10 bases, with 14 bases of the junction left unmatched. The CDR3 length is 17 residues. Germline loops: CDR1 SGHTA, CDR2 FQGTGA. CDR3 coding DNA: TGTGCCAGCAGCTTAGTCCCCCTGAGCGGGGGGGCAGGGGAGCAGTTCTTC. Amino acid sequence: CASSLVPLSGGAGEQFF.

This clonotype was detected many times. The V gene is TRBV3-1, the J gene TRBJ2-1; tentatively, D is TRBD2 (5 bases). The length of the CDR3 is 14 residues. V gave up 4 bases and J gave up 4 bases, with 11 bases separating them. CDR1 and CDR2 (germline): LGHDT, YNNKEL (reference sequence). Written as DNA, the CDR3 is TGTGCCAGCAGCCCCGTACGGGAATACAATGAGCAGTTCTTC. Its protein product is CASSPVREYNEQFF.

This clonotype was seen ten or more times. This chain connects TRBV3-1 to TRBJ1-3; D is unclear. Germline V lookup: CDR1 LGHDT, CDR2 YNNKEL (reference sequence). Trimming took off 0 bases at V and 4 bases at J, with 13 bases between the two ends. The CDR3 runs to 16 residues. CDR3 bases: TGTGCCAGCAGCCAAGAACTTCTGCCGCCAGGAAACACCATATATTTT. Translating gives CASSQELLPPGNTIYF.

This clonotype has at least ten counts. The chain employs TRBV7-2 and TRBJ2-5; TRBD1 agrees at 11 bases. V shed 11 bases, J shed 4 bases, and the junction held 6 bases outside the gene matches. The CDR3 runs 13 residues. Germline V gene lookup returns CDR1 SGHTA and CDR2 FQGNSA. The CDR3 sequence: CAGRDRGRETQYF. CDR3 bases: TGTGCCGGACGGGACAGGGGGAGAGAGACCCAGTACTTC. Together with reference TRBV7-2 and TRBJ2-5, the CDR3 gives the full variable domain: GAGVSQSPSNKVTEKGKDVELRCDPISGHTALYWYRQSLGQGLEFLIYFQGNSAPDKSGLPSDRFSAERTGGSVSTLTIQRTQQEDSAVYLCAGRDRGRETQYFGPGTRLLVL.

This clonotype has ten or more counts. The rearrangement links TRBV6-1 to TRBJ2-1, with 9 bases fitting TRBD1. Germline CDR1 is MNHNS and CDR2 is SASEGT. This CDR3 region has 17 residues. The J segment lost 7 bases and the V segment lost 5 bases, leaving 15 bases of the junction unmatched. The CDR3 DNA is TGTGCCAGCAGTCTAATACCGGGACAGGGTGGTAGGAATGAGCAGTTCTTC. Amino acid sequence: CASSLIPGQGGRNEQFF.

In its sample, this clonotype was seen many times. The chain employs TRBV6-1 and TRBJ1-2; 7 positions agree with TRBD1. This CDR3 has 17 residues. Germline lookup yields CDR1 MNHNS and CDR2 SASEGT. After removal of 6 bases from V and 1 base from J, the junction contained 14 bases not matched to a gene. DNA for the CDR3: TGTGCCAGCAGGGGCCGGGACAGAGTCGAGCATAACTATGGCTACACCTTC. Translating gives CASRGRDRVEHNYGYTF.

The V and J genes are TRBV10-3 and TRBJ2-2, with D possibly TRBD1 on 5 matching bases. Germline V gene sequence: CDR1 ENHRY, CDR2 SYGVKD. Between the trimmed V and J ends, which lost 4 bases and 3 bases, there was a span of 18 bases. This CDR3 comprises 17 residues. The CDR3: CAISAEQGSTDTGELFF. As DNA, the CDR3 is TGTGCCATCAGTGCTGAGCAGGGATCGACGGACACCGGGGAGCTGTTTTTT.

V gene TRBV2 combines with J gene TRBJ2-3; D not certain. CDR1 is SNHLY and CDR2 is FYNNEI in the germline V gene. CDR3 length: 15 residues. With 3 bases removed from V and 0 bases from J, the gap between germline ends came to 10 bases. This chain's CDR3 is CASSEARTSTDTQYF. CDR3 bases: TGTGCCAGCAGTGAGGCCAGAACTAGCACAGATACGCAGTATTTT.

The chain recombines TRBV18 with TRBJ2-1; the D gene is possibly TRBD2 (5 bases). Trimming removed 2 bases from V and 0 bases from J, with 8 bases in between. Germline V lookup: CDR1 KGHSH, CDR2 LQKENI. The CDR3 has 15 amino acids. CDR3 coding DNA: TGTGCCAGCTCACCAGTGGGGAGCTCCTACAATGAGCAGTTCTTC. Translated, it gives CASSPVGSSYNEQFF.